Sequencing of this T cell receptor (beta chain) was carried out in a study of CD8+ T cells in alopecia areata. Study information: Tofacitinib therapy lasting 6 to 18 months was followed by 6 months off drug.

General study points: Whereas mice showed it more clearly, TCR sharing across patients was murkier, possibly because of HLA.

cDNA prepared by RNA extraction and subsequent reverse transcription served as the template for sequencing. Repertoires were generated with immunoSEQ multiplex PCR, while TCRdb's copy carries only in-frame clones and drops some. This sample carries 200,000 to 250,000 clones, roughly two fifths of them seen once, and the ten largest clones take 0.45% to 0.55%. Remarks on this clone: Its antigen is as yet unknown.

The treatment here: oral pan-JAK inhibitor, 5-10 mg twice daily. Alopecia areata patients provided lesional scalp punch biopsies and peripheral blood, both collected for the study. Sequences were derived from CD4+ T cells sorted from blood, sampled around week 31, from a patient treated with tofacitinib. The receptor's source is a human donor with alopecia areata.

Here the CDR3 reads CASSPGLIETQYF. CDR3 nucleotide sequence: TGTGCCAGCAGCCCGGGACTGATCGAGACCCAGTACTTC. V is TRBV14 and J is TRBJ2-5, with D possibly matching TRBD2 (6 bases). The CDR3 totals 13 residues. V lost 4 bases, J lost 5 bases, and 11 bases lay in between. Looked up from germline, CDR1 is SGHDN and CDR2 is FVKESK.